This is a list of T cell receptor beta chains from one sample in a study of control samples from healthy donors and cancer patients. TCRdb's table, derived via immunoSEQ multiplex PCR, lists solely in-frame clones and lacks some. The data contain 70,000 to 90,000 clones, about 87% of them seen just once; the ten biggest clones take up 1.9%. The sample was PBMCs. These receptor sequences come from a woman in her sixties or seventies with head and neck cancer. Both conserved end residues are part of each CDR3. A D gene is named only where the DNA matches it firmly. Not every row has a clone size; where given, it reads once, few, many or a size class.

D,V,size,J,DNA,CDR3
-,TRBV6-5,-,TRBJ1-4,TGTGCCAGCAGACGGGGGCAAGGGGTCGATGAAAAACTGTTTTTT,CASRRGQGVDEKLFF
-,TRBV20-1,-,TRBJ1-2,TGCAGTGCTAGAGGGCAGGAGACCTACACCTTC,CSARGQETYTF
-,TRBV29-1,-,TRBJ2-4,TGCAGCGTTGAAGGGGGAACGAACATTCAGTACTTC,CSVEGGTNIQYF
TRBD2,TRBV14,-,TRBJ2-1,TGTGCCAGCAGCCAAGGCGGGAGGGGCTATAGGGAAGAGCAGTTCTTC,CASSQGGRGYREEQFF
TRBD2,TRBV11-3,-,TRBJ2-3,TGTGCCAGCAGCCGCTCGACTAGCGGGAGTGGAGATACGCAGTATTTT,CASSRSTSGSGDTQYF
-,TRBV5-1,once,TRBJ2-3,TGCGCCAGCAGCTCAGGATCGGAAGCAGATACGCAGTATTTT,CASSSGSEADTQYF
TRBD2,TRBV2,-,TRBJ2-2,TGTGCCAGCAGTGAATTTGCGGGAGGCACCGGGGAGCTGTTTTTT,CASSEFAGGTGELFF
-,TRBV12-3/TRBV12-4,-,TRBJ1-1,TGTGCCAGCAGTACAAACTTGGACCGGGCTTTCTTT,CASSTNLDRAFF
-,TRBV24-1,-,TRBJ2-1,TGTGCCACCAGTGATCCGGGACATGCCCTATACAATGAGCAGTTCTTC,CATSDPGHALYNEQFF
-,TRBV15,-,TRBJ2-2,TGTGCCACCAGGAACCTTTTGGGGCGACGGGAGCTGTTTTTT,CATRNLLGRRELFF
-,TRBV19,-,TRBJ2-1,TGTGCCAGTAGTAAGGACCTCCTCACCTACAATGAGCAGTTCTTC,CASSKDLLTYNEQFF
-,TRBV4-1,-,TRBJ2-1,TGCGCCAGCAGCCAAGTGGATCTCGTAACCTACAATGAGCAGTTCTTC,CASSQVDLVTYNEQFF
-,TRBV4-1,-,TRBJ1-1,TGCGCCAGCAGCCAATTATTCACCGACAGAGGAGGGTTTTTGAACACTGAAGCTTTCTTT,CASSQLFTDRGGFLNTEAFF
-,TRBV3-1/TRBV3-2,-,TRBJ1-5,TGTGCCAGCAGCCAAACACAGGGTAATCAGCCCCAGCATTTT,CASSQTQGNQPQHF
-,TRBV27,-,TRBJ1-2,TGTGCCAGCAGTTTGCGGGGGGCGCATAACTATGGCTACACCTTC,CASSLRGAHNYGYTF
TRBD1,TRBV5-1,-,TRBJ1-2,TGCGCCAGCAGCTTGTCACGGGACAGGAGTGGCTACACCTTC,CASSLSRDRSGYTF
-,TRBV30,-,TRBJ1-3,TGTGCCTGGAGGAGCGGTGGATCCGGAAACACCATATATTTT,CAWRSGGSGNTIYF
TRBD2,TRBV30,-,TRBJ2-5,TGTGCCTGGAGTGTCGGACTAGCGGGAGCTGGGGAGACCCAGTACTTC,CAWSVGLAGAGETQYF
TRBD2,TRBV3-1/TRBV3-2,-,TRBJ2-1,TGTGCCAGCAGCGTGCGGACTAGCAATGAGCAGTTCTTC,CASSVRTSNEQFF
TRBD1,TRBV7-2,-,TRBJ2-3,TGTGCCAGCAGCTCCCGGACAGGTCTCTCGCAGTATTTT,CASSSRTGLSQYF
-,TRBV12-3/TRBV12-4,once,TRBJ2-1,TGTGCCAGCAGAGTGGGGACCACCAATGAGCAGTTCTTC,CASRVGTTNEQFF
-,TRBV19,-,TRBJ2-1,TGTGCCAGTAGTATGGTTTCCAATGAGCAGTTCTTC,CASSMVSNEQFF
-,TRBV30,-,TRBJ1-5,TGTGCCTGGAGGGCTTGGGGGACCAATCAGCCCCAGCATTTT,CAWRAWGTNQPQHF
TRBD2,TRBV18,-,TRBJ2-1,TGTGCCAGCTCACCTACTAGCGACTCCTACAATGAGCAGTTCTTC,CASSPTSDSYNEQFF
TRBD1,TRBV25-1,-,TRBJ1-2,TGTGCCAGCAGATATCCCGGGACAGATGGCTACACCTTC,CASRYPGTDGYTF
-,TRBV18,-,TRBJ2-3,TGTGCCAGCTCACCAAGCGGGTTGACAGATACGCAGTATTTT,CASSPSGLTDTQYF
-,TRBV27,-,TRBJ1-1,TGTGCCAGCAGTTTATTGGTGAGCACTGAAGCTTTCTTT,CASSLLVSTEAFF
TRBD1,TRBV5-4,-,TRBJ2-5,TGTGCCAGCAGCTTCCGACAGGGGGGGGAGACCCAGTACTTC,CASSFRQGGETQYF
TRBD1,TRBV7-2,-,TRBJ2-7,TGTGCCAGCAGCGTATCGGGACAGGCCATTTACGAGCAGTACTTC,CASSVSGQAIYEQYF
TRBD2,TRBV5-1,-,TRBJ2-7,TGCGCCAGCAGCTTGACTTCAGGGCTAGCGGGATTTCAGGCGTACGAGCAGTACTTC,CASSLTSGLAGFQAYEQYF
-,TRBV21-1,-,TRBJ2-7,TGTGCCAGCAGCAAACCCCGCTTCTACGAGCAGTACTTC,CASSKPRFYEQYF
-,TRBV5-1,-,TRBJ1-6,TGCGCCAGCACCAACAACAGGGTGGAAAACTCACCCCTCCACTTT,CASTNNRVENSPLHF
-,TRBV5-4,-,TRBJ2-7,TGTGCCAGCAGTCCAACTAGGGGGGTTAGAGACGAGCAGTACTTC,CASSPTRGVRDEQYF
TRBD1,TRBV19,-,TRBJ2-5,TGTGCCAGTAGTAGAACCGGGACAGGGGTCGGGGAGACCCAGTACTTC,CASSRTGTGVGETQYF
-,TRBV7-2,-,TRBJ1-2,TGTGCCAGCAGCTCGTCGACGGAGATGTCGGGCTACACCTTC,CASSSSTEMSGYTF
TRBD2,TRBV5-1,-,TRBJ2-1,TGCGCCAGCAGCTTGCCCCTAGCGGGAGTTCAAGAGCAGTTCTTC,CASSLPLAGVQEQFF
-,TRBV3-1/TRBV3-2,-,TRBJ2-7,TGTGCCAGCAGCCAAGGCTCCATCACCGGGGGCGTCTTC,CASSQGSITGGVF
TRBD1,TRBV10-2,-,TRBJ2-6,TGCGCCAGCAGCGAAACAGGGGCTGGGGCCAACGTCCTGACTTTC,CASSETGAGANVLTF
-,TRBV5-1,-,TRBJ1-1,TGCGCCAGCAGGGAGGGTCCTGAGATGACTGAAGCTTTCTTT,CASREGPEMTEAFF
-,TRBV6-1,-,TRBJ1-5,TGTGCCAGCAGTGAAGGGACAGCTACTGGCAATCAGCCCCAGCATTTT,CASSEGTATGNQPQHF
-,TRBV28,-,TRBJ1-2,TGTGCCAGCAGTTTAGGGTGGGGTGGCGGCTACACCTTC,CASSLGWGGGYTF
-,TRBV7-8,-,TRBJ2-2,TGTGCCAGCAGCTTAAGGTTTCCCGTTGGCACCGGGGAGCTGTTTTTT,CASSLRFPVGTGELFF
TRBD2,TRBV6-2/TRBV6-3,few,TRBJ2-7,TGTGCCAGCAGCGACGCGTCTAGCGGGAAAATCCCCTACGAGCAGTACTTC,CASSDASSGKIPYEQYF
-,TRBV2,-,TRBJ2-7,TGTGCCAGCTCTAGCCAGGGCGTCTACGAGCAGTACTTC,CASSSQGVYEQYF
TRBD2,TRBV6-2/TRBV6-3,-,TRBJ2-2,TGTGCCAGCAGTTACGGTAGCGGGTCGAACACCGGGGAGCTGTTTTTT,CASSYGSGSNTGELFF
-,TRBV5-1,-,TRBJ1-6,TGCGCCAGCGGATCTGGGAGTAATTCACCCCTCCACTTT,CASGSGSNSPLHF
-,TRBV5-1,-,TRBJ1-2,TGCGCCAGCAGCTTGGGACAGGACTATGGCTACACCTTC,CASSLGQDYGYTF
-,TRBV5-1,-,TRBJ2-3,TGCGCCAGCAGCTTGGAATCCCATAACACAGATACGCAGTATTTT,CASSLESHNTDTQYF
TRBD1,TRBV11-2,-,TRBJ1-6,TGTGCCAGCAGCGGGGGGGGACAGGATTATAATTCACCCCTCCACTTT,CASSGGGQDYNSPLHF
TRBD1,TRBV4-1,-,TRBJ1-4,TGCGCCAGCAGCCGGCCCAAGACAGGGGCTAATGAAAAACTGTTTTTT,CASSRPKTGANEKLFF
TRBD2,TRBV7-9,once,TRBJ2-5,TGTGCCAGCACCCACCAAACTAGCGGGAGCCCCCAAGAGACCCAGTACTTC,CASTHQTSGSPQETQYF
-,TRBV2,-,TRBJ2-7,TGTGCCAGCATGGAGGGGGGCAGGGGTTACGAGCAGTACTTC,CASMEGGRGYEQYF
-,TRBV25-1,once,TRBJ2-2,TGTGCCAGCAGTGATCTTGGGCCGAACACCGGGGAGCTGTTTTTT,CASSDLGPNTGELFF
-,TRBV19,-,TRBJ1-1,TGTGCCAGTAGTAATCCCTTGGGAGGGAACACTGAAGCTTTCTTT,CASSNPLGGNTEAFF
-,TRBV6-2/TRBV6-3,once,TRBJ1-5,TGTGCCAGCTGCCGTCGGACGGATCATAGCAATCAGCCCCAGCATTTT,CASCRRTDHSNQPQHF
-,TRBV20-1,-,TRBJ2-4,TGCAGTGCTAGTCAACTTAACATTCAGTACTTC,CSASQLNIQYF
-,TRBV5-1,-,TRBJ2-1,TGCGCCAGCAGCCTTAGCGGAAGCTCCTACAATGAGCAGTTCTTC,CASSLSGSSYNEQFF
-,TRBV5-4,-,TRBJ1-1,TGTGCCAGCAGCCTGATATATCAGGGGAACACTGAAGCTTTCTTT,CASSLIYQGNTEAFF